The rows below give T cell receptor beta chains drawn from one sample of a study of cytomegalovirus exposure and HLA in healthy donors. Assay: immunoSEQ multiplex PCR; the TCRdb copy retains only in-frame clones and omits some. The sample lists around 180,000 clones; approximately 82% were seen once. Specimen: PBMCs. These TCRs come from a girl aged 2 to 10 in good health and CMV-seropositive. Each CDR3 is given with its conserved first and last residue. A D gene is named only where the DNA matches it firmly. Clone size, where shown, is once, few, many, or a class for clones that have expanded.

v_gene,d_gene,abundance,j_gene,CDR3aa,CDR3nt
TRBV30,TRBD1,NA,TRBJ2-2,CAWARGTGNTGELFF,TGTGCCTGGGCTCGAGGGACAGGGAACACCGGGGAGCTGTTTTTT
TRBV13,NA,NA,TRBJ1-6,CASSLSDRGNSPLHF,TGTGCCAGCAGCCTTTCCGACAGAGGTAATTCACCCCTCCACTTT
TRBV7-2,NA,few,TRBJ2-7,CASSLAPLTYEQYF,TGTGCCAGCAGCTTAGCCCCACTTACCTACGAGCAGTACTTC
TRBV6-6,TRBD1,NA,TRBJ1-1,CASSSRDRGFTEAFF,TGTGCCAGCAGCAGCCGGGACAGGGGTTTCACTGAAGCTTTCTTT
TRBV27,NA,NA,TRBJ2-7,CASSSSRQGLYEQYF,TGTGCCAGCAGTTCCAGCCGTCAGGGTCTCTACGAGCAGTACTTC
TRBV11-2,NA,NA,TRBJ2-7,CASSTLGQSYEQYF,TGTGCCAGCAGCACCTTGGGCCAGTCCTACGAGCAGTACTTC
TRBV2,TRBD1,NA,TRBJ1-4,CASCIRGRETNEKLFF,TGTGCCAGCTGCATCAGGGGGAGAGAAACTAATGAAAAACTGTTTTTT
TRBV10-3,NA,NA,TRBJ2-1,CAISSSGAGVKNNEQFF,TGTGCCATCAGTTCTTCCGGTGCAGGCGTGAAGAACAATGAGCAGTTCTTC
TRBV2,NA,NA,TRBJ2-6,CASTLVSGANVLTF,TGTGCCAGCACCCTAGTGTCAGGGGCCAACGTCCTGACTTTC
TRBV5-5,TRBD1,NA,TRBJ1-5,CASSLRTGGNQPQHF,TGTGCCAGCAGCTTGCGGACAGGGGGTAATCAGCCCCAGCATTTT
TRBV7-2,NA,NA,TRBJ2-7,CASSLNFGSGYEQYF,TGTGCCAGCAGCTTGAATTTCGGGAGTGGATACGAGCAGTACTTC
TRBV28,NA,NA,TRBJ1-5,CASTDGTPNQPQHF,TGTGCCAGCACAGACGGGACACCAAATCAGCCCCAGCATTTT
TRBV5-1,TRBD2,NA,TRBJ2-7,CASSPGLATAYEQYF,TGCGCCAGCAGCCCGGGACTAGCGACCGCCTACGAGCAGTACTTC
TRBV7-3,NA,NA,TRBJ2-2,CASSKTRSGELFF,TGTGCCAGCAGCAAGACTAGATCCGGGGAGCTGTTTTTT
TRBV28,TRBD2,once,TRBJ2-4,CASSWPASGKGKNIQYF,TGTGCCAGCAGTTGGCCGGCCAGCGGGAAGGGCAAAAACATTCAGTACTTC
TRBV10-3,TRBD1,NA,TRBJ1-1,CAISTDRGYMNTEAFF,TGTGCCATCAGCACCGACAGGGGCTACATGAACACTGAAGCTTTCTTT
TRBV29-1,NA,NA,TRBJ2-7,CSVIVSSYEQYF,TGCAGCGTTATAGTGAGCTCCTACGAGCAGTACTTC
TRBV10-2,NA,once,TRBJ1-5,CASSEGGPQHF,TGCGCCAGCAGTGAAGGGGGGCCCCAGCATTTT
TRBV5-1,NA,NA,TRBJ2-3,CASSIGGFWGWSTDTQYF,TGCGCCAGCAGCATCGGAGGGTTTTGGGGGTGGAGCACAGATACGCAGTATTTT
TRBV7-2,NA,NA,TRBJ2-7,CASTHLVRARAYEQYF,TGTGCCAGCACCCACCTAGTAAGGGCGCGGGCCTACGAGCAGTACTTC
TRBV13,NA,NA,TRBJ2-2,CASSFDNANTGELFF,TGTGCCAGCAGCTTTGACAATGCGAACACCGGGGAGCTGTTTTTT
TRBV7-2,NA,few,TRBJ1-2,CASSLGPKEGGYTF,TGTGCCAGCAGCTTAGGTCCCAAGGAGGGTGGCTACACCTTC
TRBV4-1,NA,NA,TRBJ1-3,CASSQGPKGEGNTIYF,TGCGCCAGCAGCCAAGGGCCCAAGGGGGAGGGAAACACCATATATTTT
TRBV29-1,NA,NA,TRBJ2-5,CSARGGAGETQYF,TGCAGTGCCCGTGGAGGGGCTGGAGAGACCCAGTACTTC
TRBV7-6,NA,NA,TRBJ2-7,CASSLRVYYEQYF,TGTGCCAGCAGCTTGAGGGTATACTACGAGCAGTACTTC
TRBV30,NA,NA,TRBJ2-7,CAWRATGIYEQYF,TGTGCCTGGAGAGCAACAGGAATCTACGAGCAGTACTTC
TRBV5-4,NA,NA,TRBJ1-2,CASSLQVTGFNYGYTF,TGTGCCAGCAGCTTGCAGGTCACAGGGTTTAACTATGGCTACACCTTC
TRBV5-8,NA,NA,TRBJ1-5,CASSRDIFNQPQHF,TGTGCCAGCAGCCGGGACATTTTCAATCAGCCCCAGCATTTT
TRBV5-1,TRBD2,NA,TRBJ2-1,CASSWGLAGLYNEQFF,TGCGCCAGCAGCTGGGGACTAGCGGGACTCTACAATGAGCAGTTCTTC
TRBV5-4,TRBD1,NA,TRBJ1-4,CATSDAGQGREKLFF,TGTGCCACTAGTGACGCTGGACAGGGTAGAGAAAAACTGTTTTTT
TRBV19,TRBD2,NA,TRBJ2-6,CASSRGLAGGSGANVLTF,TGTGCCAGTAGTAGAGGACTAGCGGGAGGATCTGGGGCCAACGTCCTGACTTTC
TRBV6-1,NA,NA,TRBJ2-7,CASRQGVYEQYF,TGTGCGTCGAGGCAGGGTGTCTACGAGCAGTACTTC
TRBV10-2,TRBD1,NA,TRBJ1-5,CASRTGQGGQPQHF,TGCGCCAGCAGGACGGGACAGGGCGGTCAGCCCCAGCATTTT
TRBV29-1,TRBD1,NA,TRBJ1-4,CSVGGVVGQRGEKLFF,TGCAGCGTTGGGGGGGTTGTGGGACAGCGAGGAGAAAAACTGTTTTTT
TRBV6-5,TRBD1,NA,TRBJ2-3,CASSPRKDRENTQYF,TGTGCCAGCAGTCCCAGAAAGGACAGGGAAAATACGCAGTATTTT
TRBV14,TRBD2,NA,TRBJ2-3,CASSQAWGTSGGGDTQYF,TGTGCCAGCAGCCAAGCGTGGGGAACTAGCGGGGGGGGAGATACGCAGTATTTT
TRBV5-5,TRBD1,NA,TRBJ2-7,CASGTWDSSYEQYF,TGTGCCAGCGGAACCTGGGACAGTTCCTACGAGCAGTACTTC
TRBV18,NA,NA,TRBJ1-1,CASSGELNTEAFF,TGTGCCAGCTCGGGAGAGCTGAACACTGAAGCTTTCTTT
TRBV19,TRBD2,NA,TRBJ2-1,CASSIARLAGDSPFF,TGTGCCAGTAGTATAGCCCGACTAGCGGGAGACTCCCCGTTCTTC
TRBV6-5,NA,NA,TRBJ1-6,CASTYDRPYNSPLHF,TGTGCCAGCACCTACGACAGGCCTTATAATTCACCCCTCCACTTT
TRBV19,TRBD1,few,TRBJ1-1,CASDRTGKGEAFF,TGTGCCAGCGACAGGACAGGCAAAGGTGAAGCTTTCTTT
TRBV9,NA,NA,TRBJ2-1,CASSPLEREQFF,TGTGCCAGCAGCCCCCTAGAACGTGAGCAGTTCTTC
TRBV19,NA,NA,TRBJ1-2,CASSLFSSGYTF,TGTGCCAGTAGTTTGTTTAGTAGTGGCTACACCTTC
TRBV4-1,NA,NA,TRBJ2-2,CASSQQGRELFF,TGCGCCAGCAGCCAACAGGGCCGGGAGCTGTTTTTT
TRBV4-1,TRBD2,NA,TRBJ2-3,CASSSRQLAGAKSTDTQYF,TGCGCCAGCAGCTCTCGCCAACTAGCGGGGGCCAAGAGCACAGATACGCAGTATTTT
TRBV18,NA,NA,TRBJ1-2,CASSPRSTETYGYTF,TGTGCCAGCTCTCCAAGATCGACAGAGACCTATGGCTACACCTTC
TRBV27,TRBD2,NA,TRBJ2-7,CASSYGLGGGPVREQYF,TGTGCCAGCAGTTATGGTTTGGGGGGAGGGCCAGTCCGCGAGCAGTACTTC
TRBV7-2,NA,NA,TRBJ1-1,CASSHRVMATEAFF,TGTGCCAGCAGCCACAGGGTGATGGCCACTGAAGCTTTCTTT
TRBV5-4,TRBD2,NA,TRBJ2-7,CASSHRRYGRDPRGSYEQYF,TGTGCCAGCAGCCATCGTCGATACGGGAGGGACCCCCGAGGCTCCTACGAGCAGTACTTC
TRBV5-1,NA,once,TRBJ2-5,CASQRGGDETQYF,TGCGCCAGCCAGAGGGGGGGAGATGAGACCCAGTACTTC
TRBV18,TRBD2,NA,TRBJ2-2,CASSPRLAGDSGELFF,TGTGCCAGCTCACCAAGACTAGCGGGAGATTCCGGGGAGCTGTTTTTT
TRBV5-1,NA,NA,TRBJ1-6,CASSLVLGGSSNSPLHF,TGCGCCAGCAGCTTGGTTTTAGGGGGAAGTTCTAATTCACCCCTCCACTTT
TRBV18,NA,NA,TRBJ1-1,CASSPRRVVLGTEAFF,TGTGCCAGCTCACCGCGCAGGGTAGTACTCGGCACTGAAGCTTTCTTT
TRBV7-2,TRBD2,NA,TRBJ2-7,CASSPRLAEFYEQYF,TGTGCCAGCAGCCCCCGACTAGCGGAGTTCTACGAGCAGTACTTC
TRBV28,TRBD1,NA,TRBJ2-7,CATNRGGSSYEQYF,TGTGCCACCAACCGAGGGGGCTCCTCCTACGAGCAGTACTTC
TRBV7-9,TRBD2,few,TRBJ2-7,CASGAGGSSYEQYF,TGTGCCAGCGGAGCGGGAGGGAGCTCCTACGAGCAGTACTTC
TRBV21-1,NA,NA,TRBJ2-1,CASSKGAQREAYNEQFF,TGTGCCAGCAGCAAAGGAGCGCAGCGGGAGGCCTACAATGAGCAGTTCTTC